This T cell receptor beta chain stems from a study of OX40 agonist ivuxolimab in advanced cancers. Study-level background: The patients got ivuxolimab, which is an agonistic anti-OX40 (CD134) antibody. The study gave patients intravenous ivuxolimab at 0.01 to 10 mg/kg every 2 weeks. Head and neck, renal cell, melanoma or hepatocellular carcinoma were the cancers that dose-escalation patients had. Regarding the study as a whole: The study observed clonal expansion of CD4+ and CD8+ blood T cells by week 6 at 0.1 to 3.0 mg/kg.

V gave up 7 bases and J gave up 7 bases; unmatched junction bases: 8. The CDR3 spans 15 residues. The V gene's germline CDR1 is ENHRY and CDR2 SYGVKD. Notes on this clone: Its antigen is still unknown.

Generated by immunoSEQ multiplex PCR, the TCRdb table keeps only in-frame clones and is missing some. The sample includes 77,000 or so clones, around nine tenths of them seen just once. This clonotype was obtained from an adult with an advanced solid tumor such as melanoma, head and neck, liver or kidney cancer. Material: CD4+ or CD8+ T cells sorted from blood, obtained in a trial of the OX40 agonist ivuxolimab. The rearrangement joins TRBV10-3 to TRBJ2-1; 12 positions agree with TRBD2. Here the CDR3 DNA reads TGTGCCATCAAACCGGGACTAGCGGGCGAAAATGAGCAGTTCTTC. This codes for CAIKPGLAGENEQFF.